The present T cell receptor beta chain was sequenced within a study of T cell responses to AZD1222 COVID-19 vaccine. Study-wide results and limits: Of spike-specific TCRs, nearly half reportedly target regions left unmutated in variants. At 160-218 and 743-854, vaccine-associated CD4 TCRs were dominant, and they spanned spike. Only after the peak T cell response were repertoires sampled.

The assay was immunoSEQ multiplex PCR, and TCRdb's table has in-frame clones only and misses some. The sample lists some 200,000 clones, 80% to 95% occurring once. To note about this clone: The antigen remains undetermined.

Germline CDR1 and CDR2: MDHEN and SYDVKM. With V trimmed by 3 bases and J by 4 bases, 17 bases remained unmatched. This CDR3 region has 18 residues. The TCR sequence derives from an adult who received the AZD1222 COVID-19 vaccine. The genes are TRBV28 and TRBJ1-2; TRBD1 matches 7 bases. The sample here was peripheral blood, taken 28 days after the second AZD1222 dose. Written as DNA, the CDR3 is TGTGCCAGCAGTTTGGGCCTCGCCGCAGGGGGACTTAGCTATGGCTACACCTTC. It translates to CASSLGLAAGGLSYGYTF.